Included here is one TCR beta chain sequence, with context. Trimming took off 6 bases at V and 4 bases at J, with 19 bases between the two ends. Germline values: CDR1 MNHEY, CDR2 SVGAGI. The CDR3 extends over 15 amino acids. This entry is derived from a study of cytomegalovirus exposure and HLA in healthy donors. Amplification used 60 Vbeta primers and 13 Jbeta primers. Sequenced by immunoSEQ multiplex PCR; TCRdb stores in-frame clones only, minus some. Recorded here are 200,000 or so clones; the top ten clones represent approximately 0.74%. What was sequenced was PBMCs. V usage is TRBV6-5 and J usage is TRBJ2-7, with TRBD2 as a possible D gene (7 bases). The sequence was collected from a boy aged 5-17 years in good health and CMV-seronegative. The DNA for the CDR3 is TGTGCCAGCAGCCCTGGGGAGGGGGTAGGGTACGAGCAGTACTTC. This gives the protein CASSPGEGVGYEQYF.